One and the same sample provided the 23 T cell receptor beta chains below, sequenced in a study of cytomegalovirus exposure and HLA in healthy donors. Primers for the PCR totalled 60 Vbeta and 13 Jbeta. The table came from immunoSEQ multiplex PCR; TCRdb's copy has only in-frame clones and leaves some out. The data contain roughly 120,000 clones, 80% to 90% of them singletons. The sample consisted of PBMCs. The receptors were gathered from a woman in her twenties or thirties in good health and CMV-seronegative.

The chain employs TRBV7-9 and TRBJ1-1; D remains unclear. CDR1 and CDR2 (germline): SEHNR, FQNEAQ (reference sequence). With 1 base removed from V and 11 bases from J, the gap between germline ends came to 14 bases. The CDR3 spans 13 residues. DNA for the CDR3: TGTGCCAGCAGCTTAGAGGCGGCCGCGAGCGCTTTCTTT. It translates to CASSLEAAASAFF.

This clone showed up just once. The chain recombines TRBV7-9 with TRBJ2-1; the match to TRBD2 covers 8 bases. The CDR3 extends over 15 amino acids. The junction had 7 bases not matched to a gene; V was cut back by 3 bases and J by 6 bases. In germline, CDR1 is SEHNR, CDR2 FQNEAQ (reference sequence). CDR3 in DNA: TGTGCCAGCAGCTTGGACGGGGGGGCTCTCAATGAGCAGTTCTTC. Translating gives CASSLDGGALNEQFF.

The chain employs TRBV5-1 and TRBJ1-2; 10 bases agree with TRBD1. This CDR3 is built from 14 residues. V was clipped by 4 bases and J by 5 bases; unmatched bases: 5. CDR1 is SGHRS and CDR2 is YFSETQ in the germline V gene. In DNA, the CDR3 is TGCGCCAGCAGCGGGGACAGGGGAGGGTATGGCTACACCTTC. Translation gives CASSGDRGGYGYTF.

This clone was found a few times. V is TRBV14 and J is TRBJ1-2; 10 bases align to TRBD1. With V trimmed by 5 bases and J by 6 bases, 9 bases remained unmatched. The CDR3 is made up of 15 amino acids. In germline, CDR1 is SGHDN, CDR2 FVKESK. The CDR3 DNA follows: TGTGCCAGCAGCAAACACCCCGGGACAGGGGATGGCTACACCTTC. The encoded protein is CASSKHPGTGDGYTF.

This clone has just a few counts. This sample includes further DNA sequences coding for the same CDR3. The CDR3 spells CASSLAGASYNEQFF. CDR3 sequence (DNA): TGTGCCAGCAGCTTAGCGGGGGCCTCCTACAATGAGCAGTTCTTC. This chain joins TRBV5-8 and TRBJ2-1; 8 bases align to TRBD2. V lost 2 bases and J lost 0; bases outside the gene matches: 1. This CDR3 is 15 amino acids long. CDR1 and CDR2 (germline): SGHTS, YDEGEE.

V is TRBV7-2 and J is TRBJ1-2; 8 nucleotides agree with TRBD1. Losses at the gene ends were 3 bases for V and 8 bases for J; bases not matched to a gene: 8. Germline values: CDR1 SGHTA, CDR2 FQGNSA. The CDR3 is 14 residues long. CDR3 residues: CASSFGQGGGGYTF. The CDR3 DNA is TGTGCCAGCAGCTTCGGACAGGGCGGGGGAGGCTACACCTTC.

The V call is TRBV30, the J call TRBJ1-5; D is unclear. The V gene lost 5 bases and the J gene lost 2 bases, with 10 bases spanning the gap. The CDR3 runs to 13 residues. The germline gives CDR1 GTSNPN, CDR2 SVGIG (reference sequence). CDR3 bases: TGTGCCTGGGCAGAGCAGGGCAATCAGCCCCAGCATTTT. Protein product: CAWAEQGNQPQHF. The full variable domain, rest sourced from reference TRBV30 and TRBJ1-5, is SQTIHQWPATLVQPVGSPLSLECTVEGTSNPNLYWYRQAAGRGLQLLFYSVGIGQISSEVPQNLSASRPQDRQFILSSKKLLLSDSGFYLCAWAEQGNQPQHFGDGTRLSIL.

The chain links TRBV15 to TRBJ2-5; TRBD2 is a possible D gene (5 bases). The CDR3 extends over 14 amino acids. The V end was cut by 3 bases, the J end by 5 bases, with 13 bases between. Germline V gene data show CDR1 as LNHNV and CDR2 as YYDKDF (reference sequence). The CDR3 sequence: CATSSPGNTETQYF. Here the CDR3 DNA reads TGTGCCACCAGCAGCCCGGGAAATACGGAGACCCAGTACTTC.

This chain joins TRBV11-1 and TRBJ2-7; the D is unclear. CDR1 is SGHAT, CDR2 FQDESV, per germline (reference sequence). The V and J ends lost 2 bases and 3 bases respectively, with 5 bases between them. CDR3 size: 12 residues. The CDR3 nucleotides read TGTGCCAGCAGCTTACACAACTACGAGCAGTACTTC. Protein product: CASSLHNYEQYF.

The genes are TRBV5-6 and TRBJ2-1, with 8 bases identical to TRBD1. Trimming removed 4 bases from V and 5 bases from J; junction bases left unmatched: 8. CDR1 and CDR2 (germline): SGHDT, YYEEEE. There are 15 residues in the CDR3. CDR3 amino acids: CASSDVGRGHNEQFF. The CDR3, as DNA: TGTGCCAGCAGCGATGTGGGCAGGGGGCACAATGAGCAGTTCTTC.

CDR3 DNA: TGTGCCAGCAGTTACCCTCCGGGACAGGGCTTCAATGAGCAGTTCTTC. It encodes CASSYPPGQGFNEQFF. The rearrangement joins TRBV6-6 to TRBJ2-1; 9 nucleotides align to TRBD1. V lost 2 bases and J lost 6; bases outside the gene matches: 8. Per germline, CDR1 MNHNY and CDR2 SVGAGI (reference sequence). The length of the CDR3 is 16 residues.

CDR3 DNA sequence: TGTGCCAGCAGCTCGGGGTTACAAGAGACCCAGTACTTC. Protein: CASSSGLQETQYF. The chain links TRBV11-2 to TRBJ2-5, with a possible D match to TRBD2 (5 bases). Germline lookup yields CDR1 SGHAT and CDR2 FQNNGV. Between the trimmed V and J ends, which lost 4 bases and 2 bases, there was a span of 8 bases. This CDR3 is 13 amino acids long.

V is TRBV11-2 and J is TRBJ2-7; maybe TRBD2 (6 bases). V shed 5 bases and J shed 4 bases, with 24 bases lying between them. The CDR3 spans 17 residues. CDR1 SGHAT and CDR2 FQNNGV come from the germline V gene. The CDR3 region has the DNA TGTGCCAGCAGCGCATTCCCCAGGACTATTCTTTTTTACGAGCAGTACTTC. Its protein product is CASSAFPRTILFYEQYF.

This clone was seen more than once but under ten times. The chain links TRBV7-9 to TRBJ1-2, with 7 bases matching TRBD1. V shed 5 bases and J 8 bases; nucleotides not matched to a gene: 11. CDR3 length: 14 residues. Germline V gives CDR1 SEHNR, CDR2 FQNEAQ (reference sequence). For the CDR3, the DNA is TGTGCCAGCAGCGGAAGGACAGGTCTGTGGGGCTACACCTTC. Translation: CASSGRTGLWGYTF.

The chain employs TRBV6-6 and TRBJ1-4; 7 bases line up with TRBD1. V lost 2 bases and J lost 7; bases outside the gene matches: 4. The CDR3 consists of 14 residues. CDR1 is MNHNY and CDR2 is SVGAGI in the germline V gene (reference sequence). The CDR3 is CASSYRRGSEKLFF. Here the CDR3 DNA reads TGTGCCAGCAGTTACCGCAGGGGGAGTGAAAAACTGTTTTTT.

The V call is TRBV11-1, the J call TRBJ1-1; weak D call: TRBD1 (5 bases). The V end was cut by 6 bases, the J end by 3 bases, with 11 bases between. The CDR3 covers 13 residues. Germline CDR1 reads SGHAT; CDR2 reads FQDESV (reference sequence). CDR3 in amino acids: CASSRQLDTEAFF. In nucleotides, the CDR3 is TGTGCCAGCAGTAGACAGCTAGACACTGAAGCTTTCTTT.

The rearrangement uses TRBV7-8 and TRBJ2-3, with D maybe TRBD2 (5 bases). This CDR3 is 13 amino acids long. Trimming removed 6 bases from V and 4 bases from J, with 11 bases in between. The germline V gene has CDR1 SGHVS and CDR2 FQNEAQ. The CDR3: CASSQSGPDTQYF. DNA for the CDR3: TGTGCCAGCAGTCAAAGCGGCCCAGATACGCAGTATTTT.

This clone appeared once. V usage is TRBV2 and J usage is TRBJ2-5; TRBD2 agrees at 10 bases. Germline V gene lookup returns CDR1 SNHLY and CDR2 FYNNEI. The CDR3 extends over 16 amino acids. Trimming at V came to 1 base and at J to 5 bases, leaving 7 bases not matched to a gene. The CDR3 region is CASSEGTSGWGETQYF. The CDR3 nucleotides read TGTGCCAGCAGTGAAGGGACTAGCGGTTGGGGTGAGACCCAGTACTTC.

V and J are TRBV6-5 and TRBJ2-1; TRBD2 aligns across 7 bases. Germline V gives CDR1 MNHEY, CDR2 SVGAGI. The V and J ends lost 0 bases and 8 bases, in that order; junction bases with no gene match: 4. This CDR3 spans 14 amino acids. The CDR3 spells CASSYSKAGDEQFF. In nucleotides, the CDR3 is TGTGCCAGCAGTTACTCGAAGGCGGGGGATGAGCAGTTCTTC.

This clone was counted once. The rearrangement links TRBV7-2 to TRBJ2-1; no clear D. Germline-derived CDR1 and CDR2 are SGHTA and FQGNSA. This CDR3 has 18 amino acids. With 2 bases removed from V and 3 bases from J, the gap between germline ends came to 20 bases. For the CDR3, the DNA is TGTGCCAGCAGCTTACTCGCGGTCTCCCCCACGGGCTACAATGAGCAGTTCTTC. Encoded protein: CASSLLAVSPTGYNEQFF.

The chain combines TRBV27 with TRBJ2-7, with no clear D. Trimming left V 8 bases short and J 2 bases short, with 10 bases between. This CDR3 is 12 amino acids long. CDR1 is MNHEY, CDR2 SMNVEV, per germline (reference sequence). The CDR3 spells CASGNRAYEQYF. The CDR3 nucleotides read TGTGCCAGCGGAAATCGGGCCTACGAGCAGTACTTC.

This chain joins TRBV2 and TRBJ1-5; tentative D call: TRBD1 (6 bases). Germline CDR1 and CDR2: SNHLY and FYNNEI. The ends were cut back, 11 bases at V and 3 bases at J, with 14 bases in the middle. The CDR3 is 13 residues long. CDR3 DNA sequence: TGTGCCGGTAGACAGGAATACAATCAGCCCCAGCATTTT. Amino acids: CAGRQEYNQPQHF.

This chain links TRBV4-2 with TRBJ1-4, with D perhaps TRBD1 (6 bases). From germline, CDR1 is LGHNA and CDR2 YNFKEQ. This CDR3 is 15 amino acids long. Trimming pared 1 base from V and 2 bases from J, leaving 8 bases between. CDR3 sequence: CASSQARGTNEKLFF. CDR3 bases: TGTGCCAGCAGCCAAGCCAGGGGTACTAATGAAAAACTGTTTTTT.